What follows is one T cell receptor beta chain and its context. This sample is drawn from a study of cytomegalovirus exposure and HLA in healthy donors. CDR1 SGHTA and CDR2 FQGTGA come from the germline V gene. CDR3 length equals 15 residues. Between the trimmed V and J ends, which lost 5 bases and 5 bases, there was a span of 16 bases. Researchers ran the PCR with 60 Vbeta and 13 Jbeta primers. Profiling relied on immunoSEQ multiplex PCR, and the TCRdb table lists in-frame clones only, not all of them. Its listing shows 120,000 to 150,000 clones. The J gene is TRBJ2-1, the V gene TRBV7-3; a possible D gene is TRBD2 (5 bases). This receptor was obtained from a woman between 45 and 65 years old in good health and CMV-seronegative. Sequenced material: PBMCs. CDR3 loop: CASSIRTSTNNEQFF. DNA for the CDR3: TGTGCCAGCAGCATACGGACTTCTACAAACAATGAGCAGTTCTTC.